This T cell receptor (beta chain) was found in a study of OX40 agonist ivuxolimab in advanced cancers. Study-level information: The patients received ivuxolimab by intravenous route every 2 weeks at 0.01 to 10 mg/kg.

The table came from immunoSEQ multiplex PCR; TCRdb's copy has only in-frame clones and leaves some out. The sample lists tens of thousands of clones; approximately 91% were seen once. The CDR3 has 15 residues. With 3 bases clipped from V and 9 bases from J, the junction kept 7 bases outside the gene matches. Looked up from germline, CDR1 is SNHLY and CDR2 is FYNNEI. Blood samples were obtained at baseline, cycle 4 day 1, and cycle 7 day 1. This chain connects TRBV2 to TRBJ1-6; 8 nucleotides line up with TRBD1. The TCR sequence derives from an adult with an advanced solid tumor such as melanoma, head and neck, liver or kidney cancer. Source: CD4+ or CD8+ T cells sorted from blood, taken in a trial of the OX40 agonist ivuxolimab. CDR3: CASSDRGPTGSPLHF. CDR3 nucleotide sequence: TGTGCCAGCAGTGACAGGGGGCCTACTGGTTCACCCCTCCACTTT.